This T cell receptor (beta chain) was sequenced for a study of response to subunit inactivated influenza vaccine. Regarding the study as a whole: Authors suggested each seasonal influenza vaccination recruits few new T cells.

This clonotype was counted a few times. Antigen: not known. One entry per CDR3 protein results from TCRdb running MiXCR on the RT-PCR reads. Among fewer than 700,000 distinct CDR3 sequences, approximately 12% were seen once, and the ten largest hold around 13%. CDR3 length equals 15 residues. Germline loops: CDR1 SGHRS, CDR2 YFSETQ. The ends were cut back, 2 bases at V and 6 bases at J, with 14 bases in the middle. The chain is built from TRBV5-1 and TRBJ2-2, with D perhaps TRBD2 (5 bases). This sequence originates from a man aged 45-65 years who received an inactivated influenza vaccine. The sequenced sample was PBMCs from blood, obtained more than 35 days after vaccination. CDR3 residues: CASSFGVRASGELFF. In nucleotides, the CDR3 is TGCGCCAGCAGCTTTGGGGTGAGGGCCTCCGGGGAGCTGTTTTTT.